This T cell receptor beta chain was recovered during a study of cytomegalovirus exposure and HLA in healthy donors. Study results and limitations: One variant, a missense change in DCLRE1C, was linked in a later analysis to TCR beta V- and J-gene trimming. While the bulk of TCR sequences proved rare, some public TCRs turned up in many donors. In an earlier analysis, productive rearrangement rates for most beta V segments clustered near 87% or 30%. Later work associated fewer than 20,000 TCR beta sequences with HLA alleles at 0.05 false discovery rate.

A note on this clone: Its antigen is undetermined.

The primer mix had 60 Vbeta and 13 Jbeta primers. Libraries were prepared by immunoSEQ multiplex PCR; TCRdb keeps only in-frame clonotypes and omits some of them. The sample contains about 170,000 clones, 73% of which appear only once. Trimming pared 6 bases from V and 1 base from J, leaving 9 bases between. The CDR3 is made up of 13 amino acids. The germline V gene encodes CDR1 MNHNS and CDR2 SASEGT. Sequenced material: PBMCs. The receptor was derived from a woman younger than 30 in good health and CMV-seropositive. The rearrangement links TRBV6-1 to TRBJ1-1; no clear D. CDR3 nucleotide sequence: TGTGCCAGCAGAGTCAACGGGAACACTGAAGCTTTCTTT. Its protein is CASRVNGNTEAFF.